These T cell receptor beta chains were read from a single sample in a study of blood T cell repertoires in COVID-19. The table came from immunoSEQ multiplex PCR; TCRdb's copy has only in-frame clones and leaves some out. The sample comprises 360,000 or so clones, more than 85% of which are singletons, and approximately 3.1% rests with the top ten. The sequencing input was PBMCs or T cells enriched from blood (not recorded which). All receptors come from a woman younger than 45 who had recovered from COVID-19. Each CDR3 is given with its conserved first and last residue. Fields, in order: clone size, D gene, V gene, J gene, CDR3 protein, CDR3 DNA. D genes are given only for firm matches. Expanded clones get a size class; other rows say once, few or many, or leave the size out.

>NA|TRBD1|TRBV15|TRBJ1-4
CATSRLRDSPNEKLFF
TGTGCCACCAGCAGACTGAGGGACAGCCCTAATGAAAAACTGTTTTTT
>NA|TRBD2|TRBV10-3|TRBJ2-2
CAISEATSAYTGELFF
TGTGCCATCAGTGAGGCGACTAGCGCCTACACCGGGGAGCTGTTTTTT
>NA|TRBD1|TRBV19|TRBJ1-4
CASGEDRGFNEKLFF
TGTGCCAGTGGGGAAGACAGGGGATTTAATGAAAAACTGTTTTTT
>NA|TRBD1|TRBV4-2|TRBJ1-2
CASSLISTGQDGYTF
TGTGCCAGCAGTCTTATTTCGACAGGACAGGATGGCTACACCTTC
>NA|TRBD2|TRBV9|TRBJ2-1
CASSRTRGTSYNEQFF
TGTGCCAGCAGCCGTACGCGGGGGACCTCCTACAATGAGCAGTTCTTC
>NA|NA|TRBV9|TRBJ1-2
CASSVSGIANYGYTF
TGTGCCAGCAGCGTGTCAGGGATAGCTAACTATGGCTACACCTTC
>NA|NA|TRBV11-3|TRBJ2-1
CASSTRRSEQFF
TGTGCCAGCAGCACCCGACGGAGTGAGCAGTTCTTC
>few|TRBD1|TRBV12-3/TRBV12-4|TRBJ1-2
CASSADRVGGYTF
TGTGCCAGCAGCGCGGACAGGGTCGGTGGCTACACCTTC
>once|NA|TRBV29-1|TRBJ1-2
CSAKTDFGYTF
TGCAGCGCTAAGACAGATTTCGGCTACACCTTC
>NA|TRBD2|TRBV19|TRBJ2-5
CASSSTPGTSGGFETQYF
TGTGCCAGTAGTTCGACCCCCGGGACTAGCGGGGGGTTTGAGACCCAGTACTTC
>few|NA|TRBV9|TRBJ2-5
CASSVSRDSETQYF
TGTGCCAGCAGCGTATCCCGGGATTCGGAGACCCAGTACTTC
>NA|TRBD2|TRBV7-9|TRBJ2-5
CASSFSSGGQETQYF
TGTGCCAGCAGCTTCTCTAGCGGAGGCCAAGAGACCCAGTACTTC
>NA|NA|TRBV4-1|TRBJ1-5
CASSQGREGNQPQHF
TGCGCCAGCAGCCAAGGCAGGGAAGGCAATCAGCCCCAGCATTTT
>NA|TRBD2|TRBV25-1|TRBJ2-5
CASSRAGGGQETQYF
TGTGCCAGCAGTAGGGCGGGCGGGGGACAAGAGACCCAGTACTTC
>NA|NA|TRBV5-4|TRBJ2-7
CASSFSPPWQSYEQYF
TGTGCCAGCAGCTTCTCCCCCCCTTGGCAATCCTACGAGCAGTACTTC
>few|NA|TRBV28|TRBJ1-2
CASSPRFNYGYTF
TGTGCCAGCAGTCCCCGTTTTAACTATGGCTACACCTTC
>NA|NA|TRBV20-1|TRBJ1-2
CSALQGDYTF
TGCAGTGCTTTACAGGGAGACTACACCTTC
>NA|NA|TRBV2|TRBJ1-1
CASSELIAEGTEAFF
TGTGCCAGCAGTGAGCTCATAGCCGAAGGCACTGAAGCTTTCTTT
>NA|NA|TRBV7-8|TRBJ1-4
CASSPSGGTARANEKLFF
TGTGCCAGCAGCCCTAGTGGGGGGACCGCTAGGGCTAATGAAAAACTGTTTTTT
>NA|NA|TRBV2|TRBJ1-4
CASRRGGATNEKLFF
TGTGCCAGCAGGAGGGGGGGTGCAACTAATGAAAAACTGTTTTTT
>NA|NA|TRBV7-9|TRBJ1-2
CASSLDRDTYGYTF
TGTGCCAGCAGCTTAGATCGGGACACCTATGGCTACACCTTC
>NA|TRBD2|TRBV7-2|TRBJ2-7
CASSLGTSMHYEQYF
TGTGCCAGCAGCTTAGGGACTAGCATGCACTACGAGCAGTACTTC
>few|NA|TRBV6-5|TRBJ2-5
CASRGGNQETQYF
TGTGCCAGCAGAGGGGGTAATCAAGAGACCCAGTACTTC
>NA|TRBD1|TRBV27|TRBJ1-2
CASSPISGTGVGGYTF
TGTGCCAGCAGCCCAATCTCCGGGACAGGGGTGGGGGGCTACACCTTC
>once|TRBD1|TRBV29-1|TRBJ1-2
CSVEGLQGLDGYTF
TGCAGCGTTGAAGGGCTACAGGGGTTGGATGGCTACACCTTC
>NA|TRBD1|TRBV7-9|TRBJ1-6
CASSVQGADSPLHF
TGTGCCAGCAGCGTACAGGGGGCTGATTCACCCCTCCACTTT
>NA|TRBD1|TRBV7-8|TRBJ1-1
CASSPDRDTEAFF
TGTGCCAGCAGCCCTGACAGGGACACTGAAGCTTTCTTT
>NA|NA|TRBV2|TRBJ1-6
CASSEGSPGLGPLHF
TGTGCCAGCAGTGAAGGGTCTCCGGGGTTGGGACCCCTCCACTTT
>NA|NA|TRBV6-2/TRBV6-3|TRBJ1-1
CASSYPTDTEAFF
TGTGCCAGCAGTTACCCCACAGACACTGAAGCTTTCTTT
>once|TRBD1|TRBV7-9|TRBJ1-2
CASIRDRGNGYTF
TGTGCCAGCATAAGAGACAGGGGAAATGGCTACACCTTC
>once|TRBD2|TRBV5-1|TRBJ2-1
CASSEGTSGGANEQFF
TGCGCCAGCAGCGAGGGGACTAGCGGGGGGGCAAATGAGCAGTTCTTC